The rows below give T cell receptor beta chains drawn from one sample of a study of siplizumab effects on memory and regulatory T cells. Using immunoSEQ multiplex PCR, the repertoire was profiled, and TCRdb retains in-frame clones only, with some absent. The table has more than 50,000 clones, over 85% seen once; the top ten hold 35% to 45%. Input material: CD8+ T cells sorted from blood. The receptors stem from a human donor in good health. CDR3s include the opening cysteine and the closing phenylalanine or tryptophan. D genes are given only for firm matches. Rows may omit the clone size; those that give it use once, few, many or a size class.

CDR3nt: TGTGCCAGCAGGCCAGGGACGGGGGAGACCCAGTACTTC; CDR3aa: CASRPGTGETQYF; j_gene: TRBJ2-5; v_gene: TRBV27; d_gene: NA; abundance: NA
CDR3nt: TGTGCCAGCAGTGTACAGGGAGGAGTGAGCAATCAGCCCCAGCATTTT; CDR3aa: CASSVQGGVSNQPQHF; j_gene: TRBJ1-5; v_gene: TRBV27; d_gene: NA; abundance: NA
CDR3nt: TGTGCCAGCAGCCAATCGTGGGGGGGCAGCACAGATACGCAGTATTTT; CDR3aa: CASSQSWGGSTDTQYF; j_gene: TRBJ2-3; v_gene: TRBV16; d_gene: NA; abundance: NA
CDR3nt: TGTGCCTGGAGTGCCGACAGGGACACTGAAGCTTTCTTT; CDR3aa: CAWSADRDTEAFF; j_gene: TRBJ1-1; v_gene: TRBV30; d_gene: TRBD1; abundance: few
CDR3nt: TGTGCCAGTGGATCGGACCTGGGGAACACTGAAGCTTTCTTT; CDR3aa: CASGSDLGNTEAFF; j_gene: TRBJ1-1; v_gene: TRBV19; d_gene: NA; abundance: NA
CDR3nt: TGCGCCAGCAGCCAAGTGGGTTCCTACGAGCAGTACTTC; CDR3aa: CASSQVGSYEQYF; j_gene: TRBJ2-7; v_gene: TRBV4-1; d_gene: NA; abundance: NA
CDR3nt: TGTGCCAGCAGCCCCCGGGGACCTATTAATTCACCCCTCCACTTT; CDR3aa: CASSPRGPINSPLHF; j_gene: TRBJ1-6; v_gene: TRBV28; d_gene: NA; abundance: NA
CDR3nt: TGTGCCAGTGGATCCGGGACTAGCGACGAGCAGTACTTC; CDR3aa: CASGSGTSDEQYF; j_gene: TRBJ2-7; v_gene: TRBV19; d_gene: TRBD2; abundance: NA
CDR3nt: TGTGCCAGCAGTGAAGAACCACAGAGCAATCAGCCCCAGCATTTT; CDR3aa: CASSEEPQSNQPQHF; j_gene: TRBJ1-5; v_gene: TRBV2; d_gene: NA; abundance: NA
CDR3nt: TGTGCCAGCAACCAAGACAGGAACACTGAAGCTTTCTTT; CDR3aa: CASNQDRNTEAFF; j_gene: TRBJ1-1; v_gene: TRBV28; d_gene: NA; abundance: NA
CDR3nt: TGTGCCAGCAGTTTATCGCCGACAGGGGTTGGTGAAGCTTTCTTT; CDR3aa: CASSLSPTGVGEAFF; j_gene: TRBJ1-1; v_gene: TRBV27; d_gene: TRBD1; abundance: medium-sized
CDR3nt: TGTGCCAGCAGGGGGTCCGAGAACACTGAAGCTTTCTTT; CDR3aa: CASRGSENTEAFF; j_gene: TRBJ1-1; v_gene: TRBV11-2; d_gene: NA; abundance: once
CDR3nt: TGTGCCACCAGCACTCCCGGAGCGGGAGCAGAAGATACGCAGTATTTT; CDR3aa: CATSTPGAGAEDTQYF; j_gene: TRBJ2-3; v_gene: TRBV15; d_gene: TRBD2; abundance: NA
CDR3nt: TGTGCCAGCAGTGGGGCAGTAGAGCAGTACTTC; CDR3aa: CASSGAVEQYF; j_gene: TRBJ2-7; v_gene: TRBV27; d_gene: NA; abundance: NA
CDR3nt: TGCAGCGTTGTTGCCGGATTAAGCTCCTACGAGCAGTACTTC; CDR3aa: CSVVAGLSSYEQYF; j_gene: TRBJ2-7; v_gene: TRBV29-1; d_gene: NA; abundance: once
CDR3nt: TGTGCCAGCAGTTTATTAACCCCAGGGGGCCGTGGAGGCTACACCTTC; CDR3aa: CASSLLTPGGRGGYTF; j_gene: TRBJ1-2; v_gene: TRBV27; d_gene: TRBD1; abundance: NA
CDR3nt: TGTGCCAGCAGTGAAGGGATAGCGGGAGGGCCCTACGAGCAGTACTTC; CDR3aa: CASSEGIAGGPYEQYF; j_gene: TRBJ2-7; v_gene: TRBV2; d_gene: TRBD2; abundance: NA
CDR3nt: TGTGCCAGCAGCTTCTCCTCAGAGAACGGTGAGCAGTTCTTC; CDR3aa: CASSFSSENGEQFF; j_gene: TRBJ2-1; v_gene: TRBV7-6; d_gene: NA; abundance: NA
CDR3nt: TGTGCCTGGAGTTTCTGGGGCGCCTTCACTGAAGCTTTCTTT; CDR3aa: CAWSFWGAFTEAFF; j_gene: TRBJ1-1; v_gene: TRBV30; d_gene: NA; abundance: NA
CDR3nt: TGCAGCGTGCCCTCACCTAGCGAGAGCTCCTACAATGAGCAGTTCTTC; CDR3aa: CSVPSPSESSYNEQFF; j_gene: TRBJ2-1; v_gene: TRBV29-1; d_gene: NA; abundance: NA
CDR3nt: TGTGCCAGCAGCTTCGGACGGCTTGAGCAGTTCTTC; CDR3aa: CASSFGRLEQFF; j_gene: TRBJ2-1; v_gene: TRBV7-2; d_gene: NA; abundance: NA
CDR3nt: TGTGCCAGCAGTTACTCGGGGGCACGGACTGAAGCTTTCTTT; CDR3aa: CASSYSGARTEAFF; j_gene: TRBJ1-1; v_gene: TRBV6-5; d_gene: NA; abundance: NA
CDR3nt: TGTGCTAGTTCCCCGGGACTAGCGGGAGCTGAGCAGTTCTTC; CDR3aa: CASSPGLAGAEQFF; j_gene: TRBJ2-1; v_gene: TRBV12-5; d_gene: TRBD2; abundance: few
CDR3nt: TGCGCCAGCAGCTTCCGGGACGCCCCCTACGAGCAGTACTTC; CDR3aa: CASSFRDAPYEQYF; j_gene: TRBJ2-7; v_gene: TRBV5-1; d_gene: NA; abundance: NA
CDR3nt: TGTGCCAGCAGCCCTCGGGGTAGCGGGAGAGTCGGCCAGTACTTC; CDR3aa: CASSPRGSGRVGQYF; j_gene: TRBJ2-5; v_gene: TRBV9; d_gene: TRBD2; abundance: NA
CDR3nt: TGTGCCAGTAGTATCGGCAGCGGAGGCTCCTACAATGAGCAGTTCTTC; CDR3aa: CASSIGSGGSYNEQFF; j_gene: TRBJ2-1; v_gene: TRBV19; d_gene: NA; abundance: NA
CDR3nt: TGCGCCAGCAGCCTGACCTCACGGGGGAATCAGCCCCAGCATTTT; CDR3aa: CASSLTSRGNQPQHF; j_gene: TRBJ1-5; v_gene: TRBV4-1; d_gene: NA; abundance: NA
CDR3nt: TGTGCCAGCAGCTTTAGCGGGAGTGAGTACGAGCAGTACTTC; CDR3aa: CASSFSGSEYEQYF; j_gene: TRBJ2-7; v_gene: TRBV7-9; d_gene: TRBD2; abundance: NA
CDR3nt: TGTGCCAGCAGCTCACGACTAGCGGGAGAAGAGACCCAGTACTTC; CDR3aa: CASSSRLAGEETQYF; j_gene: TRBJ2-5; v_gene: TRBV7-8; d_gene: TRBD2; abundance: NA
CDR3nt: TGTGCCAGCAGTGAATTGGGTGAATACGAGCAGTACTTC; CDR3aa: CASSELGEYEQYF; j_gene: TRBJ2-7; v_gene: TRBV2; d_gene: NA; abundance: NA
CDR3nt: TGTGCCAGCAGCGGTTATGCCGGGCTAAGCGCAGATACGCAGTATTTT; CDR3aa: CASSGYAGLSADTQYF; j_gene: TRBJ2-3; v_gene: TRBV9; d_gene: NA; abundance: NA
CDR3nt: TGTGCCAGCAGCTTACGGGTCGTGGTCACAGATACGCAGTATTTT; CDR3aa: CASSLRVVVTDTQYF; j_gene: TRBJ2-3; v_gene: TRBV7-2; d_gene: NA; abundance: NA